This entry concerns a single T cell receptor beta chain. The sample belongs to a study of blood T cell repertoires in COVID-19. As for the study in general: The origin of the acute and convalescent COVID-19 samples was the United States, Italy and Spain.

The length of the CDR3 is 14 residues. CDR1 is MDHEN, CDR2 SYDVKM, per germline. V lost 4 bases and J lost 8, with 17 bases in between. Profiled with immunoSEQ multiplex PCR; TCRdb holds only in-frame clones, not every one. Of about 300,000 clones in the sample, approximately 88% are singletons; the top ten hold approximately 1.6%. The V call is TRBV28, the J call TRBJ1-2, with a tentative D call TRBD1 (6 bases). Sequencing input: peripheral blood. The sequence came from a woman aged 25-40 years with COVID-19, enrolled during active disease. The DNA of the CDR3 is TGTGCCAGCAGTTCCCTGACAGGTTTAAGGGGCTACACCTTC. Translation: CASSSLTGLRGYTF.